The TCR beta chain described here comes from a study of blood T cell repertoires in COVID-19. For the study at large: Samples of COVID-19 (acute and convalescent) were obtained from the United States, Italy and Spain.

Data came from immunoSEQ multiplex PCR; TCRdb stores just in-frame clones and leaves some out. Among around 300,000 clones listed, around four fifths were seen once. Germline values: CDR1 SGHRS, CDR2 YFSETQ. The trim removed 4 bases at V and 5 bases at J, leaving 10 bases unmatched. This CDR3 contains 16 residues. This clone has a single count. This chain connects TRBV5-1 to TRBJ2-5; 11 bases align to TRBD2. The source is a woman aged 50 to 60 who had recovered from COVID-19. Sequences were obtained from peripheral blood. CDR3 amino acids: CASSQILAGAGETQYF. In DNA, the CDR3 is TGCGCCAGCAGCCAGATACTAGCGGGAGCGGGTGAGACCCAGTACTTC.